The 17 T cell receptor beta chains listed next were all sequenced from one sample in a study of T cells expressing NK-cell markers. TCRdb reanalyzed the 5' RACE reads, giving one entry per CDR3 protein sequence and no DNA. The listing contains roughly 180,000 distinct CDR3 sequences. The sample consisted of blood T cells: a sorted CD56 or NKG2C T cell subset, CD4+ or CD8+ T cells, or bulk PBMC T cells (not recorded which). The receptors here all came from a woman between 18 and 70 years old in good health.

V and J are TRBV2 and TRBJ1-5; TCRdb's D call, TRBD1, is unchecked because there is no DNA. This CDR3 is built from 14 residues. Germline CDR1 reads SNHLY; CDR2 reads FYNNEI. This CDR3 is CASTADSPMQPQHF.

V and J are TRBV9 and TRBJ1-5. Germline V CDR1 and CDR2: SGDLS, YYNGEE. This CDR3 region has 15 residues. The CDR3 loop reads CASSVAGRSNQPQHF.

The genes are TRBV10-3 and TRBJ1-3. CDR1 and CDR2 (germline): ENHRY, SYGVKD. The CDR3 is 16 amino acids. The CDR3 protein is CAISAGGAVSGNTIYF.

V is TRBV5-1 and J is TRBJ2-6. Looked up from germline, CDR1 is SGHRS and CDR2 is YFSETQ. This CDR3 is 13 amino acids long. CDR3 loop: CASRMSGANVLTF. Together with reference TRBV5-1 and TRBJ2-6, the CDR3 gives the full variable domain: KAGVTQTPRYLIKTRGQQVTLSCSPISGHRSVSWYQQTPGQGLQFLFEYFSETQRNKGNFPGRFSGRQFSNSRSEMNVSTLELGDSALYLCASRMSGANVLTFGAGSRLTVL.

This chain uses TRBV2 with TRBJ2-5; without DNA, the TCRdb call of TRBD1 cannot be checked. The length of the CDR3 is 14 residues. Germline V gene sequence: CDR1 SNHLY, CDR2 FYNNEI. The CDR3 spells CASSGQGGQETQYF.

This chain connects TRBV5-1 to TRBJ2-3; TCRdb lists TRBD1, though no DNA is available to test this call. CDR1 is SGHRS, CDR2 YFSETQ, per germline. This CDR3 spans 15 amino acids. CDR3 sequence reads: CASSSSGGQVDTQYF.

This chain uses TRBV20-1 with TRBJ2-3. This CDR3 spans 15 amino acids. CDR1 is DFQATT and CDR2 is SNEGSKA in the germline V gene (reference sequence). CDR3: CSAREWNKYTDTQYF.

CDR3 sequence: CSARPGSTGWEGFF. This chain links TRBV20-1 with TRBJ2-1; with no DNA, the TCRdb D assignment of TRBD1 cannot be verified. The CDR3 is 14 amino acids. Germline V gene data show CDR1 as DFQATT and CDR2 as SNEGSKA (reference sequence).

The CDR3 is CASSPPRTAFIEQYF. The chain uses TRBV7-9 and TRBJ2-7; TCRdb calls TRBD1, which cannot be checked without DNA. The germline CDR1 and CDR2 sequences are SEHNR and FQNEAQ (reference sequence). The CDR3 spans 15 residues. Full variable domain (missing parts from reference TRBV7-9 and TRBJ2-7): DTGVSQNPRHKITKRGQNVTFRCDPISEHNRLYWYRQTLGQGPEFLTYFQNEAQLEKSRLLSDRFSAERPKGSFSTLEIQRTEQGDSAMYLCASSPPRTAFIEQYFGPGTRLTVT.

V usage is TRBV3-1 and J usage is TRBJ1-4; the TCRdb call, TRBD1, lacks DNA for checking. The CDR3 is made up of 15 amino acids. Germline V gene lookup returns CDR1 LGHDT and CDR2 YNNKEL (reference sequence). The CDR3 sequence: CASSSWDATNEKLFF.

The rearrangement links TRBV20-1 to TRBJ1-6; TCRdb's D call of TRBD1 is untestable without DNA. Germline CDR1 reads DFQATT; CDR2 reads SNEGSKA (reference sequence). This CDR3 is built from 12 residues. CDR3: CSAKMGDSPLHF.

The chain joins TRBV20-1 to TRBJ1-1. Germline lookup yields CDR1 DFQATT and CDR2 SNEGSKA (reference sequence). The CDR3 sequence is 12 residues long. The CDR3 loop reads CSARDPDTEAFF.

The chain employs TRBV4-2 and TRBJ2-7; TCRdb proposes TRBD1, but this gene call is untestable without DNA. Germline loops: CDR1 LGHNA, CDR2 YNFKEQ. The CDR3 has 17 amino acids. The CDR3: CASSQDLGTGRTYEQYF.

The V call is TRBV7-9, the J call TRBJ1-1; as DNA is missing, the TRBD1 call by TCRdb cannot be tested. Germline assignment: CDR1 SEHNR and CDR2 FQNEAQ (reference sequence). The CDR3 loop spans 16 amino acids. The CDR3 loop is CASSSHPGQGAQRAFF.

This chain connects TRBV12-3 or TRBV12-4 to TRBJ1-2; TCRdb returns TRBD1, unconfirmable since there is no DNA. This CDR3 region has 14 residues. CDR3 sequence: CASAGTGGPQVFTF.

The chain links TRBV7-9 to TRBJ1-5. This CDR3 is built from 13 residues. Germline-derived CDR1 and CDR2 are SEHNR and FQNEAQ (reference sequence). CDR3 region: CASSLVVNQPQHF. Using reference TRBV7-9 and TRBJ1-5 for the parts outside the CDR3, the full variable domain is DTGVSQNPRHKITKRGQNVTFRCDPISEHNRLYWYRQTLGQGPEFLTYFQNEAQLEKSRLLSDRFSAERPKGSFSTLEIQRTEQGDSAMYLCASSLVVNQPQHFGDGTRLSIL.

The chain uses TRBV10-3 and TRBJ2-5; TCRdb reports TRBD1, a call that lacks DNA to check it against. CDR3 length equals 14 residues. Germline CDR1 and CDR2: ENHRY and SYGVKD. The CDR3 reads CAIKSVLWEETQYF.